These 30 T cell receptor beta chains came from one sample sequenced in a study of shared clonotypes between healthy human individuals. Using immunoSEQ multiplex PCR, the repertoire was profiled, and TCRdb retains in-frame clones only, with some absent. This table has some 2,100,000 clones, around 95% appearing once. The specimen sequenced was naive CD4+ T cells sorted from blood. Subset defined: CD45RA+ positively selected. The receptors shown here come from a man between 18 and 35 years old in good health.

The chain couples TRBV11-3 to TRBJ2-3, with TRBD2 identical over 13 bases. V dropped 5 bases and J dropped 2; count of bases not matched to a gene: 4. The CDR3 extends over 16 amino acids. CDR1 and CDR2 (germline): SGHNT, YENEEA. The CDR3 spells CASSPGTSGATDTQYF. CDR3 nucleotides: TGTGCCAGCAGCCCCGGGACTAGCGGGGCCACAGATACGCAGTATTTT.

The chain joins TRBV6-5 to TRBJ1-2, with D tentatively TRBD1 (6 bases). V lost 6 bases and J lost 5, with 16 bases in between. Germline V gene data show CDR1 as MNHEY and CDR2 as SVGAGI. There are 14 residues in the CDR3. The CDR3: CASSPAGAIYGYTF. In nucleotides, the CDR3 is TGTGCCAGCAGCCCCGCAGGGGCAATTTATGGCTACACCTTC.

This chain links TRBV28 with TRBJ1-3, with D maybe TRBD1 (5 bases). The germline V gene has CDR1 MDHEN and CDR2 SYDVKM. This CDR3 is built from 16 residues. Trimming stripped 4 bases from V and 0 bases from J, with 13 bases between. The CDR3: CASSSSWDRSGNTIYF. Written as DNA, the CDR3 is TGTGCCAGCAGTTCATCCTGGGACCGCTCTGGAAACACCATATATTTT.

The chain joins TRBV15 to TRBJ1-2; maybe TRBD1 (6 bases). This CDR3 comprises 14 residues. The germline CDR1 and CDR2 sequences are LNHNV and YYDKDF (reference sequence). Trimming left V 4 bases short and J 4 bases short, with 13 bases between. The CDR3 loop is CATSMPGHSYGYTF. Written as DNA, the CDR3 is TGTGCCACCAGCATGCCGGGACACTCCTATGGCTACACCTTC.

The V call is TRBV19, the J call TRBJ1-6; tentatively, D is TRBD1 (6 bases). The V and J ends lost 6 bases and 11 bases respectively, with 17 bases between them. The germline gives CDR1 LNHDA, CDR2 SQIVND (reference sequence). This CDR3 is built from 14 residues. Here the CDR3 DNA reads TGTGCCAGTAGCCCTGCGGGACAAATAACACCCCTCCACTTT. Translating it yields CASSPAGQITPLHF. The complete variable domain, with remaining parts taken from reference TRBV19 and TRBJ1-6, reads DGGITQSPKYLFRKEGQNVTLSCEQNLNHDAMYWYRQDPGQGLRLIYYSQIVNDFQKGDIAEGYSVSREKKESFPLTVTSAQKNPTAFYLCASSPAGQITPLHFGNGTRLTVT.

This chain connects TRBV11-2 to TRBJ2-7; D perhaps matches TRBD2 (5 bases). Germline assignment: CDR1 SGHAT and CDR2 FQNNGV. The V gene lost 8 bases and the J gene lost 2 bases, with 19 bases spanning the gap. The CDR3 sequence is 15 residues long. For the CDR3, the DNA is TGTGCCAGCGAGGGAGTGGGTTTTCGAACCTACGAGCAGTACTTC. Translating it yields CASEGVGFRTYEQYF.

V usage is TRBV19 and J usage is TRBJ1-2, with 7 bases fitting TRBD1. In germline, CDR1 is LNHDA, CDR2 SQIVND (reference sequence). After removal of 1 base from V and 2 bases from J, the junction contained 4 bases not matched to a gene. The CDR3 has 15 amino acids. CDR3: CASSIATRGNYGYTF. CDR3 nucleotide sequence: TGTGCCAGTAGTATAGCAACCAGGGGGAACTATGGCTACACCTTC.

The J gene is TRBJ2-7, the V gene TRBV5-1; 7 positions match TRBD2. Germline V gives CDR1 SGHRS, CDR2 YFSETQ. This CDR3 has 16 amino acids. The V gene end was trimmed by 0 bases and the J gene end by 6 bases; junction bases not matched to a gene: 12. The CDR3 nucleotides read TGCGCCAGCAGCTTGGACGTCGGAGCGGGGTCTCTCGAGCAGTACTTC. This encodes CASSLDVGAGSLEQYF.

The chain carries TRBV7-9 and TRBJ2-2; maybe TRBD2 (6 bases). CDR3 length: 14 residues. CDR1 and CDR2 from the germline V gene are SEHNR and FQNEAQ (reference sequence). The V end lost 2 bases, the J end lost 4 bases, and 8 bases lay between the germline ends. The CDR3 region has the DNA TGTGCCAGCAGCTTACACGGGGGCACCGGGGAGCTGTTTTTT. It encodes CASSLHGGTGELFF.

The chain joins TRBV27 to TRBJ2-5; possible D gene TRBD2, 5 bases. The V gene's germline CDR1 is MNHEY and CDR2 SMNVEV (reference sequence). This CDR3 spans 14 amino acids. The V and J ends lost 2 bases and 2 bases respectively, with 9 bases between them. The CDR3, as DNA: TGTGCCAGCAGTTTAGGGTGGGAGCAAGAGACCCAGTACTTC. Translation: CASSLGWEQETQYF.

This clone came up once. The J gene is TRBJ2-2, the V gene TRBV2, with 9 bases matching TRBD1. The CDR3 has 15 amino acids. The germline V gene encodes CDR1 SNHLY and CDR2 FYNNEI. The V and J ends lost 6 bases and 6 bases, in that order; junction bases with no gene match: 8. CDR3 coding DNA: TGTGCCAGCAGGAGCAGGACAGGGGTGGCCGGGGAGCTGTTTTTT. Protein product: CASRSRTGVAGELFF.

This clone was seen more than once but under ten times. The rearrangement uses TRBV5-6 and TRBJ2-5; 8 bases fit TRBD1. Germline loops: CDR1 SGHDT, CDR2 YYEEEE. This CDR3 is built from 15 residues. The J segment lost 5 bases and the V segment lost 2 bases, leaving 8 bases of the junction unmatched. CDR3 bases: TGTGCCAGCAGCTTCCTGGACAGGGTGGGGGAGACCCAGTACTTC. It encodes CASSFLDRVGETQYF. Full variable domain (remainder filled in from reference TRBV5-6 and TRBJ2-5): DAGVTQSPTHLIKTRGQQVTLRCSPKSGHDTVSWYQQALGQGPQFIFQYYEEEERQRGNFPDRFSGHQFPNYSSELNVNALLLGDSALYLCASSFLDRVGETQYFGPGTRLLVL.

The V call is TRBV25-1, the J call TRBJ2-3; 7 bases agree with TRBD1. The CDR3 is 14 amino acids. CDR1 and CDR2 from the germline V gene are MGHDK and SYGVNS. V lost 1 base, J lost 10 bases, and 8 bases stayed unmatched. CDR3 DNA sequence: TGTGCCAGCAGTGAATCGTCACAGGGGCCGGCGCAGTATTTT. Protein product: CASSESSQGPAQYF.

This rearrangement joins TRBV19 to TRBJ2-2; TRBD2 matches at 8 bases. Germline V gene data show CDR1 as LNHDA and CDR2 as SQIVND (reference sequence). J gave up 7 bases and V 5 bases, and 6 bases lay outside the gene matches. The CDR3 spans 14 residues. CDR3 nucleotides: TGTGCCAGTAGTTACCGGGAGGGTGGCGGGGAGCTGTTTTTT. Translation gives CASSYREGGGELFF.

The rearrangement links TRBV5-1 to TRBJ1-2; D ambiguous. Deletions cut 0 bases from V and 13 bases from J, with 19 bases between. Germline V gene lookup returns CDR1 SGHRS and CDR2 YFSETQ. The CDR3 length is 14 residues. This CDR3 reads CASSLGSETMAITF. The CDR3 DNA reads as TGCGCCAGCAGCTTGGGGTCGGAGACTATGGCTATCACCTTC.

This clone was seen only once. The rearrangement links TRBV5-4 to TRBJ2-5; 9 nucleotides align to TRBD2. V gave up 4 bases and J gave up 5 bases; unmatched junction bases: 9. CDR1 is SGHNT, CDR2 YYREEE, per germline (reference sequence). The CDR3 consists of 15 residues. For the CDR3, the DNA is TGTGCCAGCAGCCCGGGACTAGCCGCCCCGGAGACCCAGTACTTC. Residues: CASSPGLAAPETQYF.

This clone has a single count. V gene TRBV6-5 combines with J gene TRBJ2-2, with D hard to call. This CDR3 is 14 amino acids long. CDR1 is MNHEY, CDR2 SVGAGI, per germline. Trimming removed 2 bases at V and 7 bases at J, with 11 bases between. As DNA, the CDR3 is TGTGCCAGCAGTTACCAAATCTTGGGCGGGGAGCTGTTTTTT. This gives the protein CASSYQILGGELFF.

As regards this clone: This CDR3 is also generated by other DNA sequences in the sample. The chain combines TRBV18 with TRBJ2-5; D remains ambiguous. V was clipped by 1 base and J by 0 bases, with 6 bases between them. The CDR3 runs to 14 residues. CDR1 and CDR2 from the germline V gene are KGHSH and LQKENI. This CDR3 is CASSPLGNQETQYF. DNA for the CDR3: TGTGCCAGCTCACCACTTGGGAACCAAGAGACCCAGTACTTC.

This clone was seen only once. This rearrangement joins TRBV11-3 to TRBJ2-1; 12 bases line up with TRBD2. CDR3 size: 16 residues. Germline V CDR1 and CDR2: SGHNT, YENEEA. With 1 base clipped from V and 8 bases from J, the junction kept 6 bases outside the gene matches. CDR3 in DNA: TGTGCCAGCAGCTTAGGTTCTAGCGGGAGGGCTGATGAGCAGTTCTTC. Translation gives CASSLGSSGRADEQFF.

The chain uses TRBV5-6 and TRBJ1-2; no firm D call. The CDR3 consists of 12 residues. V was cut by 0 bases and J by 8 bases, with 8 bases left in between. Germline values: CDR1 SGHDT, CDR2 YYEEEE. CDR3 nucleotide sequence: TGTGCCAGCAGCTTGGGTCCGGTGGGCTACACCTTC. Residues: CASSLGPVGYTF.

The chain combines TRBV14 with TRBJ2-2; unclear D gene. The CDR3 contains 14 residues. Trimming shortened V by 0 bases and J by 6 bases, and 8 bases separated the two germline ends. Germline lookup yields CDR1 SGHDN and CDR2 FVKESK. This CDR3 is CASSQDLRAGELFF. The CDR3 DNA reads TGTGCCAGCAGCCAAGATCTCAGAGCCGGGGAGCTGTTTTTT.

The chain couples TRBV10-3 to TRBJ2-2; 10 bases fit TRBD1. Unmatched junction bases numbered 9, after V lost 5 bases and J lost 6 bases. This CDR3 is 16 amino acids long. Germline V CDR1 and CDR2: ENHRY, SYGVKD. The CDR3 is CAISHYGQGVSGELFF. CDR3 in DNA: TGTGCCATCAGTCATTATGGACAGGGGGTATCCGGGGAGCTGTTTTTT.

The chain has TRBV11-2 and TRBJ2-3; D remains unclear. V dropped 5 bases and J dropped 3 bases, with 9 bases sitting between them. CDR1 SGHAT and CDR2 FQNNGV come from the germline V gene. The CDR3 is 13 amino acids. The CDR3 DNA sequence: TGTGCCAGCAGCCAGCCCGTAACAGATACGCAGTATTTT. As protein: CASSQPVTDTQYF.

The genes are TRBV28 and TRBJ2-6; D could derive from TRBD1 or TRBD2 (5 bases each). The germline V gene encodes CDR1 MDHEN and CDR2 SYDVKM. The CDR3 totals 15 residues. V gave up 8 bases and J gave up 0 bases, with 11 bases separating them. The CDR3 coding sequence is TGTGCCAGCGGGGACGGAAGCTCTGGGGCCAACGTCCTGACTTTC. Protein product: CASGDGSSGANVLTF.

This rearrangement joins TRBV28 to TRBJ1-1, with 7 bases identical to TRBD1. The CDR3 contains 16 residues. Losses at the gene ends were 4 bases for V and 5 bases for J; bases not matched to a gene: 13. Germline CDR1 is MDHEN and CDR2 is SYDVKM. The CDR3 reads CASSSQWTGAWTEAFF. The CDR3 DNA reads TGTGCCAGCAGTTCACAATGGACAGGCGCATGGACTGAAGCTTTCTTT.

This sequence joins TRBV6-1 and TRBJ1-6; D is ambiguous. Germline CDR1 and CDR2: MNHNS and SASEGT. The CDR3 totals 19 residues. The V and J ends lost 2 bases and 5 bases respectively, with 22 bases between them. CDR3 sequence (DNA): TGTGCCAGCAGTGAAACTGGGCTGCACAGTGGCGGCCATAATTCACCCCTCCACTTT. This codes for CASSETGLHSGGHNSPLHF.

The V call is TRBV6-5, the J call TRBJ1-6, with D tentatively TRBD1 (5 bases). The V and J ends lost 4 bases and 9 bases respectively, with 13 bases between them. This CDR3 has 14 amino acids. Per the germline V gene, CDR1 is MNHEY and CDR2 is SVGAGI. The CDR3 here is CASSLGAGGSPLHF. The CDR3, as DNA: TGTGCCAGCAGTTTAGGGGCTGGGGGTTCACCCCTCCACTTT.

The chain links TRBV5-6 to TRBJ1-2; D is perhaps TRBD1 (5 bases). The V gene's germline CDR1 is SGHDT and CDR2 YYEEEE. This CDR3 contains 15 residues. V lost 3 bases, J lost 3 bases, and 15 bases lay in between. This CDR3 is CASSWGIPTDYGYTF. The CDR3, as DNA: TGTGCCAGCAGCTGGGGGATCCCGACCGACTATGGCTACACCTTC.

The V and J genes are TRBV5-1 and TRBJ1-5; D unclear. The V gene lost 1 base and the J gene lost 7 bases, with 12 bases spanning the gap. Germline V CDR1 and CDR2: SGHRS, YFSETQ. The CDR3 totals 14 residues. CDR3 sequence reads: CASSLSGDSQPQHF. The CDR3 DNA reads as TGCGCCAGCAGCTTGTCCGGGGATAGCCAGCCCCAGCATTTT.

The chain carries TRBV30 and TRBJ2-1; no definite D call. Germline V CDR1 and CDR2: GTSNPN, SVGIG (reference sequence). The length of the CDR3 is 11 residues. Trimming pared 3 bases from V and 4 bases from J, leaving 4 bases between. The CDR3, as DNA: TGTGCCTGGAGACTTTACAATGAGCAGTTCTTC. Amino acids: CAWRLYNEQFF.